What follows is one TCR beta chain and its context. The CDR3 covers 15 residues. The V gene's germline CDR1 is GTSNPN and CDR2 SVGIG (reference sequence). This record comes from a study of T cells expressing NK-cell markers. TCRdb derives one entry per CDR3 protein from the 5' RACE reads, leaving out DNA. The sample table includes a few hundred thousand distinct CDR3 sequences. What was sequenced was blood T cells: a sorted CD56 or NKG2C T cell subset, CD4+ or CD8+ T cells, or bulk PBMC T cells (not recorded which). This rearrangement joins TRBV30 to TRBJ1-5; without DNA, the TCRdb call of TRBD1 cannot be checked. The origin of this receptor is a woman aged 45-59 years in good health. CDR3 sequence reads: CAWSRRGVGNQPQHF.